The entry below gives a single TCR beta chain sequence along with its context. No cognate antigen has been identified for it. No base qualities exist here, and no much larger clone lies one base off it. TCRbeta CDR3 regions were amplified by multiplexed two-step PCR using Vbeta-specific forward primers and Jbeta-specific reverse primers. Through the immunoSEQ service, TCRbeta libraries were sequenced on an Illumina instrument. For the original study's pipeline: IMGT annotation was used to assign V, D and J genes, and synthetic CDR3 analogues were used to correct the counts for multiplex PCR bias. In the immunoSEQ Analyzer, repertoire clonality was calculated as one minus the normalized Shannon entropy. Fisher's exact test with Benjamini-Hochberg false discovery rate control was used to define clonal expansion, with two-tailed P<0.01. TCRdb provides this immuneACCESS table in a form limited to in-frame rearrangements. Some clones are lacking; in checked studies, under half of them reflect an unresolved V gene, and why the rest are absent is not known. The V and J calls and the clone size are those of that table, but D and trimming were determined from the DNA. Recorded for this sample are tens of thousands of clones; about 85% of them occurred a single time. Together, the top ten hold under 0.3% of the sample.

The germline V gene provides CDR1 SQVTM and CDR2 ANQGSEA. Including cysteine and phenylalanine, the CDR3 has 14 amino acids. Only the CDR3 DNA stays, 42 bases, in frame from base 1. Trimming removed 5 bases from V and 1 base from J; the gene matches leave 4 bases unexplained. Sorted T cell subsets were CFSE-labeled and co-cultured for around five days with allogeneic regulatory or mature dendritic cells at a 1:10 DC:T ratio. FACS was used to sort CD4+ or CD8+ cells into naive T cells (CD45RA+) and memory T cells (CD45RO+). Two healthy control subjects provided the T cells used for TCR sequencing. The Qiagen DNeasy Blood & Tissue Kit was used for extraction of genomic DNA. This record comes from a study of regulatory dendritic cells for organ transplantation (dated by TCRdb to between 2016 and 2019). Notes on the research overall: Monocytes were cultured with vitamin D3 on days 0 and 4 and with IL-10 on day 4 to generate regulatory dendritic cells. On day 6, LPS was added to the DC cultures so that the response of the DCs to a potent maturation-inducing agent could be evaluated. TCRbeta repertoires were sequenced from sorted naive and memory CD4+ and CD8+ T cells before and after allostimulation with regulatory or mature dendritic cells.

Here is what the overall study found, with its caveats: In both subjects, allostimulation led to expansion of memory CD8+ clones, although regulatory dendritic cells appeared to cause more limited expansion than mature dendritic cells did. The repertoires of naive CD4+ and CD8+ T cells were highly diverse, while memory cell repertoires were less diverse, with memory CD8+ cells being the most oligoclonal. The authors pointed out considerable heterogeneity between individuals in the alloreactive memory CD8+ T cell pool, and only a couple of subjects were sequenced. Among the resting subsets, the most alloreactive TCR clonotypes were found in memory CD8+ T cells.

The receptor's source is a human donor in good health. This receptor chain uses TRBV29-1 and TRBJ2-2; a stretch of 7 junction bases matches TRBD2. The sequenced sample consisted of naive CD4+ T cells from blood cultured with dendritic cells. In the paper's terms, the cell subset or site label means: CD45RA+ naive T cells. The DNA sequence is given as TGCAGCGTTCAGACTAGCTGGAACACCGGGGAGCTGTTTTTT. This translates into CSVQTSWNTGELFF.